The 24 T cell receptor beta chains in this list originate from one sample, sequenced in a study of human T cells and chemical hapten exposure. TCRdb passed the RACE reads through MiXCR, listing each CDR3 protein once. The sample consists of about 180,000 distinct CDR3 sequences, around 30% of them appearing once. Indicated time point: pre-sensitization, week 0. Regarding treatment: therapeutic diphenylcyclopropenone sensitization with weekly scalp DPC. The material was whole blood, obtained in connection with sensitization to the hapten diphenylcyclopropenone (DPC). These receptors came from a woman under 40 with alopecia areata. Some clones in this sample may be carry-over from other donors' samples.

This clonotype was seen a few times. This chain links TRBV7-2 with TRBJ2-6; D is perhaps TRBD1 or TRBD2 (5 bases each). CDR3 size: 18 residues. The V gene lost 5 bases and the J gene lost 2 bases, with 19 bases spanning the gap. CDR1 SGHTA and CDR2 FQGNSA come from the germline V gene. CDR3 loop: CASSPVGTPGTGANVLTF. In nucleotides, the CDR3 is TGTGCCAGCAGCCCGGTTGGGACCCCTGGCACTGGGGCCAACGTCCTGACTTTC.

This clonotype was found a few times. This sequence joins TRBV6-2 or TRBV6-3 and TRBJ1-6, with 9 bases that match TRBD1. Trimming cost V 4 bases and J 9 bases; bases outside gene matches: 10. The CDR3 extends over 16 amino acids. Per the germline V gene, CDR1 is MNHEY and CDR2 is SVGEGT. CDR3: CASSLIQGANGSPLHF. The CDR3 DNA reads TGTGCCAGCAGTTTAATACAGGGGGCGAACGGTTCACCCCTCCACTTT.

This chain links TRBV20-1 with TRBJ1-1; 8 positions agree with TRBD1. This CDR3 has 13 residues. Germline V gene lookup returns CDR1 DFQATT and CDR2 SNEGSKA (reference sequence). Germline trimming cut 7 bases from V and 0 bases from J; bases unmatched to any gene: 4. The CDR3 loop is CSGGTGLNTEAFF. CDR3 nucleotide sequence: TGCAGTGGCGGGACAGGTCTGAACACTGAAGCTTTCTTT.

This clonotype was seen a handful of times. The J gene is TRBJ1-4, the V gene TRBV9; 9 nucleotides match TRBD1. Germline V CDR1 and CDR2: SGDLS, YYNGEE. The CDR3 runs to 16 residues. J lost 8 bases, V lost 0 bases, and 8 bases had no gene match. The CDR3, as DNA: TGTGCCAGCAGCGTAGGACCGGGACAGGGTGGAGAAAAACTGTTTTTT. This sequence encodes CASSVGPGQGGEKLFF.

The genes are TRBV20-1 and TRBJ1-1, with unresolved D. This CDR3 comprises 13 residues. V lost 5 bases to trimming and J lost 2 bases, with 12 bases between them. Germline V CDR1 and CDR2: DFQATT, SNEGSKA (reference sequence). The CDR3 loop reads CSAASHANTEAFF. CDR3 sequence (DNA): TGCAGTGCTGCCTCCCATGCAAACACTGAAGCTTTCTTT.

The sample holds a few counts of this clonotype. This rearrangement joins TRBV12-3 or TRBV12-4 to TRBJ1-1; 7 bases fit TRBD1. The CDR3 totals 13 residues. V gave up 6 bases and J gave up 3 bases; unmatched junction bases: 4. CDR3 bases: TGTGCCAGCAGGCGCACAGGGGACACTGAAGCTTTCTTT. The encoded protein is CASRRTGDTEAFF.

This clonotype has a handful of counts. The gene calls are TRBV28 and TRBJ1-1; no definite D call. V was clipped by 6 bases and J by 4 bases, with 9 bases between them. Per germline, CDR1 MDHEN and CDR2 SYDVKM. The CDR3 runs to 12 residues. CDR3 sequence: CASRKWLTEAFF. CDR3 DNA: TGTGCCAGCAGGAAATGGCTCACTGAAGCTTTCTTT.

There are a few counts of this clonotype. The J gene is TRBJ1-2, the V gene TRBV12-3 or TRBV12-4; maybe TRBD1 (6 bases). Trimming stripped 5 bases from V and 3 bases from J, with 13 bases between. The CDR3 length is 14 residues. CDR3 sequence (DNA): TGTGCCAGCAGTCCCCTGGACAGAGACTATGGCTACACCTTC. As protein: CASSPLDRDYGYTF.

This clonotype came up a few times. V usage is TRBV20-1 and J usage is TRBJ1-5; D is ambiguous. This CDR3 is built from 12 residues. Germline CDR1 DFQATT, CDR2 SNEGSKA (reference sequence). Deletions cut 5 bases from V and 2 bases from J, with 7 bases between. CDR3 in DNA: TGCAGTGCTTGGGTGGGCAATCAGCCCCAGCATTTT. Protein product: CSAWVGNQPQHF.

V is TRBV9 and J is TRBJ2-1; perhaps TRBD1 as D (6 bases). Germline V gene data show CDR1 as SGDLS and CDR2 as YYNGEE. The V end was cut by 7 bases, the J end by 5 bases, with 19 bases between. The CDR3 length is 15 residues. The CDR3 DNA follows: TGTGCCAGCCGCCGAACGGGGACACCCAACAATGAGCAGTTCTTC. As protein: CASRRTGTPNNEQFF.

There are a few counts of this clonotype. This rearrangement joins TRBV10-3 to TRBJ1-2; a weak D match, TRBD1 (6 bases). CDR3 size: 16 residues. V lost 2 bases, J lost 2 bases, and 15 bases lay in between. CDR1 is ENHRY, CDR2 SYGVKD, per germline. The CDR3, as DNA: TGTGCCATCAGTGAGAAGCGACAGGCCACCAACTATGGCTACACCTTC. Its protein product is CAISEKRQATNYGYTF.

The chain links TRBV19 to TRBJ1-5; D call uncertain. V was trimmed by 7 bases and J by 2 bases, leaving 15 bases between them. This CDR3 contains 15 residues. Germline V CDR1 and CDR2: LNHDA, SQIVND (reference sequence). The CDR3 DNA reads as TGTGCCAGTACTCCCGACACGGGCCGCAATCAGCCCCAGCATTTT. Translating it yields CASTPDTGRNQPQHF.

Remarks on this clonotype: A much larger clone lies one base from this, so it may be a read error. The chain has TRBV11-2 and TRBJ1-6, with D uncertain. CDR1 SGHAT and CDR2 FQNNGV come from the germline V gene. This CDR3 has 14 residues. Here the CDR3 DNA reads TGTACCAGCAGCTTAGGCTCCTATAATTCACCCCTCCACTTT. It translates to CTSSLGSYNSPLHF.

The CDR3 loop is CSAWDRVIYGYTF. Here the CDR3 DNA reads TGCAGTGCCTGGGACAGAGTCATCTATGGCTACACCTTC. The V and J genes are TRBV20-1 and TRBJ1-2; TRBD1 matches at 7 bases. CDR1 and CDR2 from the germline V gene are DFQATT and SNEGSKA (reference sequence). The J segment lost 4 bases and the V segment lost 6 bases, leaving 8 bases of the junction unmatched. The CDR3 has 13 residues.

This clonotype was seen a few times. This sequence joins TRBV9 and TRBJ2-1, with D perhaps TRBD1 (6 bases). The length of the CDR3 is 17 residues. From germline, CDR1 is SGDLS and CDR2 YYNGEE. V was cut by 4 bases and J by 0 bases, with 17 bases left in between. In DNA form, the CDR3 reads TGTGCCAGCAGCCCAAGATGGGGGCTTGGCTCCTACAATGAGCAGTTCTTC. It specifies CASSPRWGLGSYNEQFF.

This chain joins TRBV4-1 and TRBJ2-7; 12 bases align to TRBD2. CDR3 length equals 16 residues. With V trimmed by 0 bases and J by 6 bases, 6 bases remained unmatched. Germline V gene sequence: CDR1 MGHRA, CDR2 YSYEKL. The CDR3 protein is CASSQEGGLAGSEQYF. CDR3 nucleotide sequence: TGCGCCAGCAGCCAAGAAGGTGGACTAGCGGGAAGCGAGCAGTACTTC.

A few counts support this clonotype. This chain joins TRBV28 and TRBJ2-7; no clear D gene. The CDR3 runs 13 residues. The germline V and J ends were trimmed by 5 bases and 2 bases, with 10 bases remaining between them. In germline, CDR1 is MDHEN, CDR2 SYDVKM. The CDR3 protein is CASSRVVPYEQYF. DNA for the CDR3: TGTGCCAGCAGTAGGGTCGTCCCCTACGAGCAGTACTTC.

This clonotype was seen only a few times. The rearrangement links TRBV21-1 to TRBJ2-1. TRBV21-1 is an annotated pseudogene. This CDR3 contains 17 residues. CDR3 sequence (DNA): TGTGCCAGCAGCAAAGAAGAGAGCGGGAGCTCCTACAATGAGCAGTTCTTC. Protein: CASSKEESGSSYNEQFF.

V gene TRBV28 combines with J gene TRBJ1-3; D gene ambiguous. This CDR3 has 15 residues. V lost 6 bases, J lost 4 bases, and 16 bases lay in between. Germline loops: CDR1 MDHEN, CDR2 SYDVKM. The DNA of the CDR3 is TGTGCCAGCAGCCACTGGGCAGTCCGAGGAAACACCATATATTTT. Amino acid sequence: CASSHWAVRGNTIYF.

This clonotype came up a few times. The gene calls are TRBV28 and TRBJ1-5; 7 positions agree with TRBD1. CDR1 and CDR2 (germline): MDHEN, SYDVKM. J was trimmed by 7 bases and V by 2 bases; bases with no gene match: 5. The CDR3 has 14 residues. CDR3 protein: CASSLRGGRQPQHF. CDR3 bases: TGTGCCAGCAGTTTACGAGGGGGCAGGCAGCCCCAGCATTTT.

This clonotype has just a few counts. V usage is TRBV28 and J usage is TRBJ2-4; D is uncertain. V lost 6 bases and J 7 bases, leaving 10 bases between the germline ends. Germline V CDR1 and CDR2: MDHEN, SYDVKM. The CDR3 is 12 residues long. The CDR3 sequence is CASRNGLNIQYF. CDR3 coding DNA: TGTGCCAGCAGAAACGGGTTGAACATTCAGTACTTC.

Only a few counts were recorded for this clonotype. The V call is TRBV5-5, the J call TRBJ2-7, with no clear D. This CDR3 contains 13 residues. Germline lookup yields CDR1 SGHKS and CDR2 YYEKEE (reference sequence). The V end lost 4 bases, the J end lost 2 bases, and 10 bases lay between the germline ends. CDR3 DNA: TGTGCCAGCAGCACCCAGGCAACCTACGAGCAGTACTTC. It encodes CASSTQATYEQYF.

This clonotype was seen ten or more times. This chain joins TRBV10-3 and TRBJ2-2; D gene ambiguous. The CDR3 has 11 amino acids. Trimming removed 7 bases at V and 2 bases at J, with 2 bases between. Germline CDR1 is ENHRY and CDR2 is SYGVKD. The CDR3 DNA sequence: TGTGCCATCATAAACACCGGGGAGCTGTTTTTT. Translation: CAIINTGELFF.

This clonotype was counted a few times. The J gene is TRBJ2-1, the V gene TRBV29-1; a weak D match, TRBD2 (6 bases). The germline V and J ends were trimmed by 1 base and 3 bases, with 16 bases remaining between them. CDR3 length: 16 amino acids. Germline V CDR1 and CDR2: SQVTM, ANQGSEA. CDR3 in amino acids: CSVEAPPGAGYNEQFF. CDR3 coding DNA: TGCAGCGTTGAAGCCCCCCCGGGAGCGGGCTACAATGAGCAGTTCTTC.